This TCR beta chain was captured in a study of shared clonotypes between healthy human individuals. Whole-study context: A couple of women and a few men aged 18 to 49 served as donors. General study findings and limits: In having few donors, the study represented limited genetic and exposure-history diversity.

The CDR3 has 16 residues. J gave up 1 base and V 2 bases, and 4 bases lay outside the gene matches. Germline values: CDR1 MNHEY, CDR2 SMNVEV (reference sequence). Some clones are missing from TCRdb's copy, which holds only in-frame ones; the method was immunoSEQ multiplex PCR. The table includes nearly 1 million clones, 76% detected once. In its sample, this clone was seen a few times. Its specificity is unknown. The genes are TRBV27 and TRBJ2-1; 8 bases match TRBD1. This receptor was taken from a man aged 18 to 30 in good health. Sequenced sample: memory CD4+ T cells sorted from blood. Indicated subset: CD45RA-negative fraction. CDR3 nucleotides: TGTGCCAGCAGTTTACTGGGGACAGGATCCTACAATGAGCAGTTCTTC. It encodes CASSLLGTGSYNEQFF.